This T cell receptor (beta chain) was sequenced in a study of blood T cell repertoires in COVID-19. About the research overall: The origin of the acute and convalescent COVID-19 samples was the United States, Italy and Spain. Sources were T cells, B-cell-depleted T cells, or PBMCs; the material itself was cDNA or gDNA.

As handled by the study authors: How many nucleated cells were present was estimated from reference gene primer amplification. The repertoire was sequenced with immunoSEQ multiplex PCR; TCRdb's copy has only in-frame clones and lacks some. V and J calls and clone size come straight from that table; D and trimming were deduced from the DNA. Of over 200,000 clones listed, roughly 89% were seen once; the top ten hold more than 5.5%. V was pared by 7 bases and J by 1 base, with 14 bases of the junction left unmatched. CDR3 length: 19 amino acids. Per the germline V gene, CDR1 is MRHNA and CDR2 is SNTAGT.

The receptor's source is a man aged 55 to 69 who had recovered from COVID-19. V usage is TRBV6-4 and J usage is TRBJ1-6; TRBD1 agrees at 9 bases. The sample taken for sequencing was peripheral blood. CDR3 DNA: TGTGCCAGCACCGAGCGGGACAGGGTTAGCAGGTCCTATAATTCACCCCTCCACTTT. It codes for CASTERDRVSRSYNSPLHF.